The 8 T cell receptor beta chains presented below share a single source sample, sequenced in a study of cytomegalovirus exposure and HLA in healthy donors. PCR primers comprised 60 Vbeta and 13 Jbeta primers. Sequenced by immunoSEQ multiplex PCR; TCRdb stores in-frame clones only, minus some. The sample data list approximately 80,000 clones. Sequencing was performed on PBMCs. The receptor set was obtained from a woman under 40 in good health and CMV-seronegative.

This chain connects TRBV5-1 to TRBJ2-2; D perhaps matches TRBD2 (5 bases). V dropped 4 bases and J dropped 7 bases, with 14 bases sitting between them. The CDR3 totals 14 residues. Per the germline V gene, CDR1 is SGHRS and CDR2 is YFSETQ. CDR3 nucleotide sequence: TGCGCCAGCAGCGAGGGTCCCGCGATCGGGGAGCTGTTTTTT. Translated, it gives CASSEGPAIGELFF.

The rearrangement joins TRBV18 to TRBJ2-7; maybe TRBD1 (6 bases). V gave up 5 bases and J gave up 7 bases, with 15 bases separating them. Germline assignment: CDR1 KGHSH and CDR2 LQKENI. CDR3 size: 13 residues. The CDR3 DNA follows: TGTGCCAGCTCAGAAGCACAGGGTGGGGAGCAGTACTTC. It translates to CASSEAQGGEQYF.

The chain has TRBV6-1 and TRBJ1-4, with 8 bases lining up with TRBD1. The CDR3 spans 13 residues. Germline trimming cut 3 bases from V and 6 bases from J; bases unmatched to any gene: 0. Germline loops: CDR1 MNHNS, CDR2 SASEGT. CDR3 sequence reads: CASSDRGHEKLFF. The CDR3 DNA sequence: TGTGCCAGCAGTGACAGGGGGCATGAAAAACTGTTTTTT.

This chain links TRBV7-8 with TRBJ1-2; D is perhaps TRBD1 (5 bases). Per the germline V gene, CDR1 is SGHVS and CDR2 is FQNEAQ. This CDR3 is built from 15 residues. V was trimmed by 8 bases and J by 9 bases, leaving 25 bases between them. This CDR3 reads CASGDGADQPSSYTF. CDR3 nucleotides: TGTGCCAGCGGGGATGGGGCAGATCAGCCATCCAGCTACACCTTC.

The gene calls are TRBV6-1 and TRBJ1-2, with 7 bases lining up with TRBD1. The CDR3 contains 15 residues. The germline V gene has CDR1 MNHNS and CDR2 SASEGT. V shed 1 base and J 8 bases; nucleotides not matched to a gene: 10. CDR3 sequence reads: CASSEVRGPLAGYTF. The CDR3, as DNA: TGTGCCAGCAGTGAAGTAAGGGGGCCCTTAGCGGGCTACACCTTC.

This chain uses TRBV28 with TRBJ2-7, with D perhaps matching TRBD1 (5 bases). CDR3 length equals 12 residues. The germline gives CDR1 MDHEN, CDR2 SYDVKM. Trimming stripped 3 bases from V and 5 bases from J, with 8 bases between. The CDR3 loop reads CASSFGAHEQYF. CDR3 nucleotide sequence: TGTGCCAGCAGTTTTGGGGCCCACGAGCAGTACTTC.

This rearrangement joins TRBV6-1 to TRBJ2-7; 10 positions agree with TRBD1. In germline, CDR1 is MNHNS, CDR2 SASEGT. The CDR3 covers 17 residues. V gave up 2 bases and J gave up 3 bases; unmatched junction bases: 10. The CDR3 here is CASSEISLGTGVYEQYF. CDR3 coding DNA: TGTGCCAGCAGTGAAATAAGCCTAGGGACAGGGGTCTACGAGCAGTACTTC.

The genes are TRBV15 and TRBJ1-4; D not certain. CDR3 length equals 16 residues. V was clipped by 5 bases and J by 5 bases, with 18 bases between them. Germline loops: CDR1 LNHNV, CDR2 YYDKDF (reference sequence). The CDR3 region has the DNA TGTGCCACCAGCTTAGAGACCGGCCTCAGGAATGAAAAACTGTTTTTT. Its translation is CATSLETGLRNEKLFF. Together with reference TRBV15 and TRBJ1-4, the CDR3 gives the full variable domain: DAMVIQNPRYQVTQFGKPVTLSCSQTLNHNVMYWYQQKSSQAPKLLFHYYDKDFNNEADTPDNFQSRRPNTSFCFLDIRSPGLGDTAMYLCATSLETGLRNEKLFFGSGTQLSVL.